The 31 T cell receptor beta chains below come from one sample, sequenced in a study of CD8 T cells in Susac syndrome. Roughly 0.45 to 1 ug RNA was reverse transcribed with random hexamers. TCRdb reprocessed the immunoSEQ multiplex PCR reads with MiXCR, giving one entry per CDR3 protein. The table has 150,000 to 200,000 distinct CDR3 sequences, roughly 94% seen once. The specimen was CD4+ T cells from PBMCs. These receptors all stem from a human donor with multiple sclerosis.

This rearrangement joins TRBV4-1 to TRBJ2-6, with TRBD1 as a possible D gene (5 bases). The CDR3 has 18 amino acids. The germline V gene encodes CDR1 MGHRA and CDR2 YSYEKL. Between the trimmed V and J ends, which lost 3 bases and 0 bases, there was a span of 15 bases. The CDR3 here is CASSQGRGINSGANVLTF. The CDR3, as DNA: TGCGCCAGCAGCCAGGGAAGGGGAATCAACTCTGGGGCCAACGTCCTGACTTTC.

The V gene is TRBV3-1, the J gene TRBJ2-2, with 7 bases identical to TRBD2. Trimming at V came to 1 base and at J to 5 bases, leaving 10 bases not matched to a gene. Looked up from germline, CDR1 is LGHDT and CDR2 is YNNKEL (reference sequence). This CDR3 contains 17 residues. The CDR3 DNA sequence: TGTGCCAGCAGCCAAGTACCGGGTGGCGGGAGTACCGGGGAGCTGTTTTTT. This gives the protein CASSQVPGGGSTGELFF. Variable domain in full (rest from reference TRBV3-1 and TRBJ2-2): DTAVSQTPKYLVTQMGNDKSIKCEQNLGHDTMYWYKQDSKKFLKIMFSYNNKELIINETVPNRFSPKSPDKAHLNLHINSLELGDSAVYFCASSQVPGGGSTGELFFGEGSRLTVL.

The chain carries TRBV14 and TRBJ1-4; D not resolved. V was pared by 2 bases and J by 1 base, with 2 bases between. The CDR3 sequence is 13 residues long. Per germline, CDR1 SGHDN and CDR2 FVKESK. DNA of the CDR3: TGTGCCAGCAGCCAACAAACTAATGAAAAACTGTTTTTT. This sequence encodes CASSQQTNEKLFF. Full variable domain (remainder filled in from reference TRBV14 and TRBJ1-4): EAGVTQFPSHSVIEKGQTVTLRCDPISGHDNLYWYRRVMGKEIKFLLHFVKESKQDESGMPNNRFLAERTGGTYSTLKVQPAELEDSGVYFCASSQQTNEKLFFGSGTQLSVL.

The chain recombines TRBV3-1 with TRBJ2-3; 8 nucleotides line up with TRBD2. CDR1 and CDR2 from the germline V gene are LGHDT and YNNKEL (reference sequence). The CDR3 contains 12 residues. V gave up 4 bases and J gave up 8 bases; unmatched junction bases: 2. The CDR3 region has the DNA TGTGCCAGCAGCCTAGCGGGGAGTACGCAGTATTTT. It is translated as CASSLAGSTQYF.

This chain uses TRBV2 with TRBJ2-1; TRBD2 matches at 13 bases. V lost 4 bases to trimming and J lost 6 bases; unmatched junction nucleotides: 6. Germline V gene lookup returns CDR1 SNHLY and CDR2 FYNNEI. CDR3 length: 16 residues. Here the CDR3 DNA reads TGTGCCAGCAGTGGAGGTTGGACTAGCGGGAGCAATGAGCAGTTCTTC. This translates into CASSGGWTSGSNEQFF.

The genes are TRBV7-9 and TRBJ2-5, with D perhaps assigned TRBD1 or TRBD2 (5 bases each). Germline CDR1 reads SEHNR; CDR2 reads FQNEAQ (reference sequence). The V and J ends lost 5 bases and 5 bases respectively, with 18 bases between them. The CDR3 consists of 15 residues. CDR3 protein: CASSQEAGRGETQYF. CDR3 bases: TGTGCCAGCAGCCAAGAGGCAGGGAGAGGGGAGACCCAGTACTTC.

The rearrangement links TRBV20-1 to TRBJ2-4; D is possibly TRBD1 or TRBD2 (5 bases each). With 0 bases removed from V and 4 bases from J, the gap between germline ends came to 16 bases. This CDR3 comprises 16 residues. Germline values: CDR1 DFQATT, CDR2 SNEGSKA (reference sequence). DNA of the CDR3: TGCAGTGCTAGAGACCAAGGGGCTAGCTGGAAAAACATTCAGTACTTC. Translation: CSARDQGASWKNIQYF.

This clonotype appeared a single time. V and J are TRBV5-8 and TRBJ2-4; 9 bases fit TRBD2. After removal of 1 base from V and 1 base from J, the junction contained 9 bases not matched to a gene. Germline loops: CDR1 SGHTS, CDR2 YDEGEE. The CDR3 is 18 amino acids. The CDR3 bases are TGTGCCAGCAGCTTGAATCGTGCGGGAGGGCCGGCCAAAAACATTCAGTACTTC. Protein product: CASSLNRAGGPAKNIQYF.

The chain employs TRBV20-1 and TRBJ2-7; a possible D gene is TRBD2 (6 bases). V gave up 1 base and J gave up 5 bases, with 18 bases separating them. This CDR3 comprises 15 residues. Germline V gives CDR1 DFQATT, CDR2 SNEGSKA (reference sequence). The CDR3 protein is CSARVPAAGINEQYF. The CDR3 DNA reads TGCAGTGCTAGAGTTCCTGCTGCGGGAATCAACGAGCAGTACTTC.

The rearrangement links TRBV20-1 to TRBJ2-1; D assignment may be TRBD1 or TRBD2 (6 bases each). The germline V gene has CDR1 DFQATT and CDR2 SNEGSKA (reference sequence). The CDR3 totals 11 residues. The V and J ends lost 6 bases and 11 bases respectively, with 14 bases between them. CDR3 in DNA: TGCAGTGCGGAGGGGGGAAGACAGCAGTTCTTC. Encoded protein: CSAEGGRQQFF.

The CDR3 DNA follows: TGTGCCAGCAGTGAGGTTGCAGGGGGCGACGAGCAGTACTTC. Its translation is CASSEVAGGDEQYF. This rearrangement joins TRBV2 to TRBJ2-7; 8 bases match TRBD1. V was pared by 3 bases and J by 5 bases, with 6 bases of the junction left unmatched. CDR3 length: 14 amino acids. CDR1 and CDR2 from the germline V gene are SNHLY and FYNNEI.

This clonotype was recorded a few times. This chain uses TRBV24-1 with TRBJ2-5; 7 nucleotides agree with TRBD1. This CDR3 region has 17 residues. CDR1 and CDR2 from the germline V gene are KGHDR and SFDVKD. Trimming at V came to 3 bases and at J to 5 bases, leaving 14 bases not matched to a gene. The CDR3 nucleotides read TGTGCCACCAGTGATCGAAATTCCAGGGGGAAGGGGGAGACCCAGTACTTC. Its translation is CATSDRNSRGKGETQYF.

The chain joins TRBV7-9 to TRBJ2-1; 8 bases line up with TRBD1. Germline V gives CDR1 SEHNR, CDR2 FQNEAQ (reference sequence). The length of the CDR3 is 13 residues. Trimming took 5 bases from V and 13 from J; bases not matched to a gene: 10. CDR3 bases: TGTGCCAGCAGCCTTACACAGGGGGTGATCCAGTTCTTC. This translates into CASSLTQGVIQFF.

The chain couples TRBV25-1 to TRBJ1-5, with TRBD1 identical over 11 bases. With 8 bases clipped from V and 2 bases from J, the junction kept 11 bases outside the gene matches. CDR1 MGHDK and CDR2 SYGVNS come from the germline V gene. The CDR3 has 17 residues. CDR3 nucleotide sequence: TGTGCCAGCTCCCCGCTAGGACAGGGGGCGGGCAATCAGCCCCAGCATTTT. Encoded protein: CASSPLGQGAGNQPQHF.

The chain has TRBV7-2 and TRBJ2-7; TRBD1 agrees at 7 bases. The V gene's germline CDR1 is SGHTA and CDR2 FQGNSA. The CDR3 is made up of 15 amino acids. The V and J ends lost 5 bases and 2 bases, in that order; junction bases with no gene match: 9. CDR3 nucleotides: TGTGCCAGCAGCGTGGACGGACAGGCAGCCTACGAGCAGTACTTC. Its protein product is CASSVDGQAAYEQYF.

The rearrangement joins TRBV12-3 or TRBV12-4 to TRBJ1-5; 10 nucleotides align to TRBD1. The J segment lost 6 bases and the V segment lost 7 bases, leaving 6 bases of the junction unmatched. This CDR3 has 14 amino acids. CDR3 loop: CASTKDRGFQPQHF. In DNA, the CDR3 is TGTGCCAGCACCAAGGACAGGGGGTTTCAGCCCCAGCATTTT.

CDR3 sequence (DNA): TGTGCCAGCGTTTCAGGCTCACCCAGGGACTACACCTTC. It is translated as CASVSGSPRDYTF. The rearrangement uses TRBV2 and TRBJ1-2; a possible D gene is TRBD1 (5 bases). The CDR3 has 13 residues. The V end lost 8 bases, the J end lost 10 bases, and 20 bases lay between the germline ends. Germline V gene lookup returns CDR1 SNHLY and CDR2 FYNNEI.

V and J are TRBV9 and TRBJ2-7; 9 bases agree with TRBD1. Germline CDR1 SGDLS, CDR2 YYNGEE. This CDR3 comprises 15 residues. Losses at the gene ends were 2 bases for V and 6 bases for J; bases not matched to a gene: 9. Written as DNA, the CDR3 is TGTGCCAGCAGCGTCTACGACAGGGGGGGGTCCGAGCAGTACTTC. The encoded protein is CASSVYDRGGSEQYF.

This clonotype appeared once. The chain uses TRBV27 and TRBJ2-7; D gene uncertain. Looked up from germline, CDR1 is MNHEY and CDR2 is SMNVEV (reference sequence). The germline V and J ends were trimmed by 7 bases and 5 bases, with 18 bases remaining between them. CDR3 length: 14 amino acids. In nucleotides, the CDR3 is TGTGCCAGCACCCAAAGCGTCGCGAGAGACGAGCAGTACTTC. It translates to CASTQSVARDEQYF.

This CDR3 is CATSGPGPNTEAFF. The CDR3, as DNA: TGTGCCACCAGTGGGCCAGGGCCGAACACTGAAGCTTTCTTT. The chain couples TRBV24-1 to TRBJ1-1; tentative D call: TRBD1 (5 bases). Per the germline V gene, CDR1 is KGHDR and CDR2 is SFDVKD. V lost 5 bases and J lost 1, with 10 bases in between. This CDR3 is 14 amino acids long.

The chain has TRBV13 and TRBJ2-7; 9 nucleotides agree with TRBD2. Germline V gene sequence: CDR1 PRHDT, CDR2 FYEKMQ (reference sequence). The CDR3 extends over 15 amino acids. The V gene end was trimmed by 3 bases and the J gene end by 2 bases; junction bases not matched to a gene: 5. CDR3 in amino acids: CASSFGLALAYEQYF. In DNA form, the CDR3 reads TGTGCCAGCAGCTTCGGACTAGCGCTAGCCTACGAGCAGTACTTC.

This sequence joins TRBV6-1 and TRBJ2-1; D could derive from TRBD1 or TRBD2 (5 bases each). Germline CDR1 and CDR2: MNHNS and SASEGT. The V end lost 6 bases, the J end lost 1 base, and 22 bases lay between the germline ends. This CDR3 region has 18 residues. CDR3 bases: TGTGCCAGCAGCCCCACGTCTGGGGGTAGGGTTTCCTACAATGAGCAGTTCTTC. Translation gives CASSPTSGGRVSYNEQFF.

This chain links TRBV29-1 with TRBJ2-5; 10 bases align to TRBD2. This CDR3 is built from 14 residues. CDR1 and CDR2 from the germline V gene are SQVTM and ANQGSEA. V gave up 4 bases and J gave up 3 bases; unmatched junction bases: 5. The CDR3 DNA reads as TGCAGCGTTGTCAATCTAGCGGGAGAAGAGACCCAGTACTTC. It translates to CSVVNLAGEETQYF.

The genes are TRBV29-1 and TRBJ1-2, with unresolved D. The germline CDR1 and CDR2 sequences are SQVTM and ANQGSEA. The V end lost 8 bases, the J end lost 4 bases, and 17 bases lay between the germline ends. The CDR3 totals 13 residues. The CDR3 sequence is CSFRRVTVYGYTF. CDR3 sequence (DNA): TGCAGCTTCCGAAGGGTCACCGTCTATGGCTACACCTTC.

This chain uses TRBV27 with TRBJ2-7; 7 bases map to TRBD1. V was clipped by 4 bases and J by 12 bases; unmatched bases: 9. The germline gives CDR1 MNHEY, CDR2 SMNVEV (reference sequence). The CDR3 contains 12 residues. The CDR3 DNA sequence: TGTGCCAGCAGTTCGGGGACAGCTTCTATGTACTTC. Its protein is CASSSGTASMYF.

The DNA for the CDR3 is TGTGCCGGAGGACAGAACACAGATACGCAGTATTTT. Translation: CAGGQNTDTQYF. The chain employs TRBV2 and TRBJ2-3; perhaps TRBD1 as D (6 bases). The CDR3 consists of 12 residues. Germline V CDR1 and CDR2: SNHLY, FYNNEI. Deletions cut 11 bases from V and 2 bases from J, with 11 bases between.

The rearrangement joins TRBV15 to TRBJ2-3; 7 bases are shared with TRBD1. The CDR3 is 15 amino acids. V trimming: 2 bases; J trimming: 2 bases; junction bases outside the gene matches: 4. Germline CDR1 is LNHNV and CDR2 is YYDKDF (reference sequence). The CDR3 coding sequence is TGTGCCACCAGCAGACGAGGACAGGACACAGATACGCAGTATTTT. Translated, it gives CATSRRGQDTDTQYF.

This clonotype showed up just a few times. V usage is TRBV6-2 or TRBV6-3 and J usage is TRBJ1-5, with D possibly TRBD1 on 6 matching bases. The germline V gene encodes CDR1 MNHEY and CDR2 SVGEGT. The CDR3 has 13 amino acids. V gave up 7 bases and J gave up 5 bases, with 12 bases separating them. The CDR3 spells CASTMTGDQPQHF. As DNA, the CDR3 is TGTGCCAGCACCATGACAGGAGATCAGCCCCAGCATTTT.

The chain couples TRBV7-2 to TRBJ1-1, with 7 nucleotides matching TRBD1. This CDR3 comprises 15 residues. Germline assignment: CDR1 SGHTA and CDR2 FQGNSA. The V and J ends lost 5 bases and 5 bases, in that order; junction bases with no gene match: 11. The CDR3 region has the DNA TGTGCCAGCAGCCGAAACGCCAGGGGGTCGACTGAAGCTTTCTTT. It encodes CASSRNARGSTEAFF.

This chain joins TRBV24-1 and TRBJ2-1; TRBD2 matches 8 bases. J gave up 9 bases and V 9 bases, and 3 bases lay outside the gene matches. Germline V gives CDR1 KGHDR, CDR2 SFDVKD. The CDR3 has 11 amino acids. CDR3 amino acids: CATREGSEQFF. CDR3 bases: TGTGCCACCCGGGAGGGTTCTGAGCAGTTCTTC.

The chain employs TRBV7-9 and TRBJ2-7, with 11 nucleotides matching TRBD2. CDR3 length: 15 amino acids. V lost 4 bases, J lost 2 bases, and 4 bases stayed unmatched. CDR1 and CDR2 from the germline V gene are SEHNR and FQNEAQ (reference sequence). The CDR3 DNA follows: TGTGCCAGCAGCTGGGGACTAGCGGTCGCCTACGAGCAGTACTTC. Protein product: CASSWGLAVAYEQYF. The full variable domain, with the rest looked up from reference TRBV7-9 and TRBJ2-7, is DTGVSQNPRHKITKRGQNVTFRCDPISEHNRLYWYRQTLGQGPEFLTYFQNEAQLEKSRLLSDRFSAERPKGSFSTLEIQRTEQGDSAMYLCASSWGLAVAYEQYFGPGTRLTVT.